These 20 T cell receptor beta chains came from one sample sequenced in a study of post-analysis software for immune sequencing data. General study results and limits: Compared with controls, patients had more of about five TRBV segments, including TRBV5-6, TRBV5-1 and TRBV20-1.

These receptors' targets are unknown. Prepared TCR beta cDNA libraries contained unique molecular identifiers. TCRdb independently ran MiXCR on the PCR reads; one entry per CDR3 protein. The data contain roughly 620,000 distinct CDR3 sequences, roughly 45% of them singletons. Input material: blood. These receptor sequences come from a girl aged 5-17 years with multiple sclerosis.

This rearrangement joins TRBV2 to TRBJ1-5; 7 bases align to TRBD1. Germline V CDR1 and CDR2: SNHLY, FYNNEI. CDR3 length equals 15 residues. J gave up 5 bases and V 5 bases, and 9 bases lay outside the gene matches. The CDR3, as DNA: TGTGCCAGCAGTTCCCGACAGGGACCGTATCAGCCCCAGCATTTT. This codes for CASSSRQGPYQPQHF. Drawing the rest from reference TRBV2 and TRBJ1-5, the complete variable domain is EPEVTQTPSHQVTQMGQEVILRCVPISNHLYFYWYRQILGQKVEFLVSFYNNEISEKSEIFDDQFSVERPDGSNFTLKIRSTKLEDSAMYFCASSSRQGPYQPQHFGDGTRLSIL.

In this sample, this clonotype turned up many times. V usage is TRBV29-1 and J usage is TRBJ2-1; D call uncertain. Germline values: CDR1 SQVTM, CDR2 ANQGSEA. V was shortened by 3 bases and J by 2 bases, with 8 bases between the two germline ends. The CDR3 totals 13 residues. In nucleotides, the CDR3 is TGCAGCGTTGACGGAGCGACCTACAATGAGCAGTTCTTC. It translates to CSVDGATYNEQFF.

This clonotype was counted between two and nine times. The chain links TRBV5-1 to TRBJ2-7; perhaps D is TRBD1 or TRBD2 (5 bases each). V gave up 4 bases and J gave up 1 base, with 18 bases separating them. Germline V CDR1 and CDR2: SGHRS, YFSETQ. This CDR3 is 16 amino acids long. CDR3 sequence: CASSPGEGIISYEQYF. The CDR3, as DNA: TGCGCCAGCAGCCCTGGCGAGGGGATAATTTCCTACGAGCAGTACTTC.

This clonotype came up a few times. The chain has TRBV14 and TRBJ2-3; no clear D gene. Per germline, CDR1 SGHDN and CDR2 FVKESK. V lost 0 bases and J lost 0, with 10 bases in between. The length of the CDR3 is 16 residues. CDR3 in DNA: TGTGCCAGCAGCCAAGATGGCGGAGCCAGCACAGATACGCAGTATTTT. Translating it yields CASSQDGGASTDTQYF. Drawing the rest from reference TRBV14 and TRBJ2-3, the complete variable domain is EAGVTQFPSHSVIEKGQTVTLRCDPISGHDNLYWYRRVMGKEIKFLLHFVKESKQDESGMPNNRFLAERTGGTYSTLKVQPAELEDSGVYFCASSQDGGASTDTQYFGPGTRLTVL.

This clonotype was detected a few times. For the CDR3, the DNA is TGCAGCGTTGGGGGCAGGGCTGCTTATGGCTACACCTTC. Its protein product is CSVGGRAAYGYTF. This rearrangement joins TRBV29-1 to TRBJ1-2, with D perhaps TRBD1 (5 bases). The germline CDR1 and CDR2 sequences are SQVTM and ANQGSEA. Trimming cost V 4 bases and J 5 bases, with 14 bases left between them. CDR3 size: 13 residues.

This clonotype was picked up a small number of times. The V call is TRBV7-9, the J call TRBJ2-3; 10 bases match TRBD2. Germline CDR1 and CDR2: SEHNR and FQNEAQ (reference sequence). The junction had 12 bases not matched to a gene; V was cut back by 5 bases and J by 4 bases. The CDR3 contains 17 residues. DNA for the CDR3: TGTGCCAGCAGCCAACCCGTACTAGCGGGGAGACCAGATACGCAGTATTTT. This gives the protein CASSQPVLAGRPDTQYF.

This clonotype was seen a few times. The chain is built from TRBV12-3 or TRBV12-4 and TRBJ2-1; 11 nucleotides agree with TRBD1. Trimming at V came to 5 bases and at J to 6 bases, leaving 6 bases not matched to a gene. The CDR3 spans 15 residues. The CDR3 here is CASSRTGTGGNEQFF. The CDR3 DNA reads as TGTGCCAGCAGTCGTACCGGGACAGGGGGCAATGAGCAGTTCTTC.

The CDR3 region is CASSPGGQDPYNEQFF. Here the CDR3 DNA reads TGTGCCAGCAGCCCAGGCGGACAGGACCCCTACAATGAGCAGTTCTTC. V is TRBV7-9 and J is TRBJ2-1; TRBD1 matches at 7 bases. Germline-derived CDR1 and CDR2 are SEHNR and FQNEAQ (reference sequence). This CDR3 contains 16 residues. The junction had 9 bases not matched to a gene; V was cut back by 5 bases and J by 2 bases.

This rearrangement joins TRBV12-3 or TRBV12-4 to TRBJ1-2, with 8 bases matching TRBD1. The CDR3 loop spans 12 amino acids. The V and J ends lost 6 bases and 8 bases, in that order; junction bases with no gene match: 5. DNA of the CDR3: TGTGCCAGCAGCACCCGGGACAGGGGCTACACCTTC. Its protein product is CASSTRDRGYTF.

CDR3 region: CASHPLAGGAVEQFF. The CDR3 bases are TGTGCCAGCCATCCGTTAGCGGGAGGGGCGGTCGAGCAGTTCTTC. This chain connects TRBV27 to TRBJ2-1, with 11 bases lining up with TRBD2. Germline V gives CDR1 MNHEY, CDR2 SMNVEV (reference sequence). The CDR3 length is 15 residues. V was clipped by 8 bases and J by 10 bases; unmatched bases: 13.

This clonotype was detected a few times. This chain links TRBV20-1 with TRBJ2-1; D may be TRBD2 (6 bases). V was cut by 3 bases and J by 2 bases, with 11 bases left in between. This CDR3 spans 14 amino acids. Germline CDR1 DFQATT, CDR2 SNEGSKA (reference sequence). This CDR3 reads CSASTGSTYNEQFF. DNA of the CDR3: TGCAGTGCTAGTACCGGGAGCACCTACAATGAGCAGTTCTTC.

This chain links TRBV20-1 with TRBJ1-2, with 9 bases identical to TRBD1. The CDR3 totals 13 residues. Losses at the gene ends were 1 base for V and 8 bases for J; bases not matched to a gene: 5. Looked up from germline, CDR1 is DFQATT and CDR2 is SNEGSKA (reference sequence). The CDR3 here is CSARADRGYGYTF. In nucleotides, the CDR3 is TGCAGTGCTAGAGCGGACAGGGGTTACGGCTACACCTTC.

There are a few counts of this clonotype. The chain is built from TRBV12-3 or TRBV12-4 and TRBJ2-2; possible D gene TRBD1, 6 bases. The CDR3 extends over 12 amino acids. Trimming removed 10 bases at V and 9 bases at J, with 15 bases between. Here the CDR3 DNA reads TGTGCCACCGCAAACAGGGTCAGGGAGCTGTTTTTT. Translation: CATANRVRELFF.

This chain links TRBV4-1 with TRBJ1-2, with 8 bases lining up with TRBD1. Losses at the gene ends were 1 base for V and 7 bases for J; bases not matched to a gene: 11. In germline, CDR1 is MGHRA, CDR2 YSYEKL. The CDR3 length is 16 residues. CDR3 region: CASSQVPSGGASGYTF. Here the CDR3 DNA reads TGCGCCAGCAGCCAAGTTCCCTCAGGGGGCGCCTCTGGCTACACCTTC.

The CDR3: CSARVGRGAPEAFF. CDR3 sequence (DNA): TGCAGTGCTAGAGTAGGCAGGGGGGCCCCTGAAGCTTTCTTT. This chain joins TRBV20-1 and TRBJ1-1; 7 positions agree with TRBD1. The CDR3 has 14 residues. J was trimmed by 6 bases and V by 1 base; bases with no gene match: 8. In germline, CDR1 is DFQATT, CDR2 SNEGSKA (reference sequence).

This chain connects TRBV7-2 to TRBJ1-2; a possible D gene is TRBD1 (6 bases). The CDR3 loop spans 14 amino acids. CDR1 is SGHTA, CDR2 FQGNSA, per germline. The V end was cut by 2 bases, the J end by 8 bases, with 15 bases between. CDR3 DNA sequence: TGTGCCAGCAGCTTAAGGGGGGATCGGGGCGGCTACACCTTC. Translation gives CASSLRGDRGGYTF.

The J gene is TRBJ2-1, the V gene TRBV4-1; no firm D call. Trimming shortened V by 1 base and J by 5 bases, and 9 bases separated the two germline ends. Germline loops: CDR1 MGHRA, CDR2 YSYEKL. The CDR3 loop spans 14 amino acids. Here the CDR3 DNA reads TGCGCCAGCAGCCAAGTAAGAGCAAACAATGAGCAGTTCTTC. Encoded protein: CASSQVRANNEQFF.

The chain uses TRBV7-2 and TRBJ1-5; D is perhaps TRBD1 (5 bases). Between the trimmed V and J ends, which lost 2 bases and 1 base, there was a span of 9 bases. This CDR3 spans 15 amino acids. From germline, CDR1 is SGHTA and CDR2 FQGNSA. The CDR3 nucleotides are TGTGCCAGCAGCTTAACGGACAAAAGCAATCAGCCCCAGCATTTT. As protein: CASSLTDKSNQPQHF.

This CDR3 is CASSSPRGMSYEQYF. The CDR3 DNA reads TGCGCCAGCAGCTCCCCCCGGGGGATGTCCTACGAGCAGTACTTC. The chain is built from TRBV5-1 and TRBJ2-7; TRBD2 is a possible D gene (6 bases). The CDR3 runs to 15 residues. V lost 3 bases and J lost 1, with 14 bases in between. Germline CDR1 SGHRS, CDR2 YFSETQ.

A few counts support this clonotype. The rearrangement uses TRBV12-3 or TRBV12-4 and TRBJ1-2; possible D gene TRBD1, 5 bases. The CDR3 totals 15 residues. Trimming took 3 bases from V and 8 from J, leaving 19 bases between them. Here the CDR3 reads CASSFGRYWDSGYTF. CDR3 sequence (DNA): TGTGCCAGCAGTTTCGGTCGGTATTGGGACTCGGGCTACACCTTC.